This TCR beta chain was sequenced during a study of blood T cell repertoires in COVID-19. This CDR3 has 13 residues. Germline assignment: CDR1 MNHEY and CDR2 SMNVEV (reference sequence). The V and J ends lost 10 bases and 0 bases respectively, with 10 bases between them. Assay used: immunoSEQ multiplex PCR; TCRdb lists only in-frame clones, some missing. The sample has about 200,000 clones; 89% are singletons. This receptor was identified in a woman aged 25 to 39 with acute COVID-19. The sequencing input was PBMCs or T cells enriched from blood (not recorded which). The chain combines TRBV27 with TRBJ2-4; D might be TRBD2 (6 bases). The CDR3 reads CATGGRAKNIQYF. The CDR3 coding sequence is TGTGCCACCGGGGGAAGAGCCAAAAACATTCAGTACTTC.